This T cell receptor beta chain was identified in a study of cytomegalovirus exposure and HLA in healthy donors (TCRdb year 2017). General notes on the study: In an earlier analysis of several hundred of the donors, 250 to 350 Gb of sequence data and approximately 120 million unique TCR beta sequences from 180 million or so T cells were reported. About 280 gigabases of sequencing data and approximately 91 million unique TCR sequences made up an early release that covered 500 to 650 HLA-typed donors. The genetic ancestry cluster associated with self-reported Caucasian donors included over 65% of the 300 to 400 genotyped donors. The study aimed to test whether signatures of past pathogen exposure could be identified by cataloging public T cell receptors. The study profiled the T cell repertoires of 500 to 800 subjects by immunosequencing and related them to cytomegalovirus serostatus. In addition to the first cohort of around 670 subjects, a separate validation cohort of 130 or so different subjects was used. To predict cytomegalovirus infection status, the study brought together high-throughput TCR immunosequencing, statistical association of individual TCRs with disease status, and machine learning. A later analysis re-examined previously published TCR beta repertoires from 500 to 700 donors and added high-resolution HLA genotyping to investigate patterns of TCR occurrence. Rather than using new phenotypic data, the later analysis identified candidate immune exposures from TCR beta sequences and from how often those sequences occurred across donors. An earlier analysis of around 580 of the donors used high-throughput TCR beta sequencing to judge whether each TCR beta V gene segment behaved as functional or pseudogenic. Donor age, sex, ethnicity and CMV serostatus were compiled together with the repertoire data. In a later genetic analysis, genome-wide SNP genotypes for about 55% of the roughly 700 donors were used, and that subset was treated as a discovery cohort. All discovery cohort repertoires had been generated on a single sequencing platform. HLA typing covered class I and class II loci at four-digit resolution. The number of typed donors differed by locus: roughly 629-630 for A, B, C, DRB1 and DQB1; 522 for DQA1; around 610 for DPA1; and roughly 450 for DPB1. Because of strong linkage in the cohort, five DR-DQ haplotypes were treated as single units for association and clustering. On average, approximately 250,000 unique TCR beta nucleotide sequences were sequenced per donor among a few hundred genotyped donors of the cohort, with roughly a sixth of those sequences being non-productive.

The cohort was made up of roughly 670 healthy bone marrow donors. All cohort members were sampled while nominally healthy, although unrecorded immune exposures were likely present. The donor was CMV seronegative and was included in the group of 352 seronegative cohort members. Every donor gave a peripheral blood sample, and the peripheral blood mononuclear cells from that sample were used for TCR beta sequencing. Genomic DNA extraction from the blood cell samples was performed with the Qiagen DNeasy Blood Extraction Kit. What the work shows at the level of the full study, not this receptor alone: The cohort was sequenced for TCR beta chains only, and without alpha or paired-chain data the features that could be detected were limited. The sequencing pipeline was judged likely to have produced a cluster of highly shared sequence variants as a technical artifact. In a later analysis, several top co-occurrence clusters were reported to appear linked to parvovirus B19, influenza, CMV and Epstein-Barr virus. According to the authors, the approach could potentially be generalized to other disease states and immunological phenotypes. Sequencing depth was assumed to be roughly uniform across donors in the presence/absence analyses, though that assumption may not hold. According to a later genetic analysis, donors in an Asian-associated ancestry cluster had fewer N-insertions in productive TCRs than the roughly 670-donor mean. Because HLA typing was unavailable for some donors at each locus, only the typed subset was used in association tests. For the cohort, immune exposure information was limited to CMV serostatus. In vitro tests confirmed that a few of the cytomegalovirus-associated TCR beta chains recognize cytomegalovirus antigens. A later analysis found that TCR association rates varied across HLA loci, with DRB1 alleles showing the most associated TCRs and HLA-C alleles the fewest. A later analysis associated 16,951 TCR beta sequences with specific HLA alleles at a false discovery rate of 0.05. The earlier analysis of about 600 of the donors excluded fewer than 20 rarely observed V segments, including chromosome 9 orphons, because counts were too low. Because the 87-base-pair reads could not distinguish some IMGT-functional V segments, including TRBV6-2 and TRBV6-3, those segments were excluded. A later analysis found that HLA-associated TCR beta chains were more clonally expanded and had lower generation probabilities than equally common non-associated chains. Broadly in line with IMGT annotations, most TCR beta V segments showed up in productive rearrangements about 87% or about 30% of the time in an earlier analysis of around 600 of the donors. In a later genetic analysis, a missense DCLRE1C variant was associated with V-gene and J-gene trimming of TCR beta chains, and the association was replicated in an independent cohort. When HLA alleles, especially DR and DQ, strongly co-occurred, attributing TCR associations to individual alleles was difficult. In both the original and validation cohorts, the classifier was reported to diagnose cytomegalovirus status with high specificity and sensitivity. Most CMV-associated TCR beta chains appeared to be HLA-restricted in a later analysis, and the HLA associations seemed to be driven largely by CMV exposure. A total of 150 or so TCR beta chains were listed by the study as associated with cytomegalovirus. A further reported finding was that TCR beta sequences accurately predicted the HLA-A and HLA-B alleles for most subjects in the first cohort. Most TCR sequences were observed very rarely across donors, whereas some public TCRs were present in many individuals. Linkage disequilibrium might explain the correlated functional status among segregating V segments, but an unknown experimental factor could not be ruled out.

V sheds 6 bases and J sheds 4 bases, leaving 12 bases between their ends. The CDR3 measures 13 amino acids from cysteine to phenylalanine. Only the CDR3 part of the read is kept: 39 bases, read in frame from the first base. The germline V gene sets CDR1 to MNHEY and CDR2 to SVGAGI. Points on this clone: This clone's antigen is unknown. No clone much larger than this one lies a single base away; base qualities are absent.

The protocol used for the library was the immunoSEQ multiplex PCR assay. For the multiplex PCR, a mixture combining 60 forward primers for TCR Vbeta segments and 13 reverse primers for TCR Jbeta segments was used. The CDR3 region of rearranged TCR beta genes was amplified from genomic DNA by a multiplex PCR assay. The Illumina HiSeq System was used to sequence the amplified TCR beta libraries as 87-base-pair reads. Regarding the original processing steps: In a later analysis, tens of millions of unique TCR beta chains were counted across the approximately 640 repertoires, and about 10 million of these chains were shared by at least two donors. Raw reads were error-corrected and collapsed into unique sequences by a nearest-neighbor algorithm in which closely related sequences were merged to remove PCR and sequencing errors. CDR3 sequences were aligned to IMGT reference sequences to assign V, D and J gene segments. For a sequence to be retained, a match of at least six nucleotides to both a V gene segment and a J gene segment was required. A rearrangement counted as productive if the CDR3 had no stop codons and remained in frame with V and J, and every other rearrangement counted as non-productive. Following IMGT convention, CDR3 was defined as the stretch from the second conserved V-encoded cysteine up to the conserved J-encoded phenylalanine. In an earlier analysis of approximately 500 of the donors, sequences lacking an unambiguous match to a single V gene segment were excluded. An earlier analysis of several hundred of the donors called V segments functional above 56.7% productive rearrangements and segregating when the between-donor standard deviation exceeded 5%. A statistical classification framework was built for diagnosing cytomegalovirus status from the catalog of TCR beta chain sequences. In a later analysis, V and J genes were assigned by comparing TCR nucleotide sequences against IMGT/GENE-DB human TR gene sequences. In a later analysis, CDR3 sequences and most-parsimonious VDJ recombination scenarios were assigned using the TCRdist pipeline. In a later analysis, each TCR beta chain was defined by its CDR3 amino acid sequence together with its V-gene family, and reads without a unique V-gene family were excluded. As a way to deal with suspected cross-contamination and a sequencing artifact, a later analysis dropped roughly 620 nucleotide sequences that were highly shared and had low generation probability. In a later analysis, a clonal expansion index for each public chain was calculated from normalized within-repertoire ranks of inferred template counts. Generation probabilities in a later analysis came from a VDJ recombination model fitted to out-of-frame rearrangements, and those results were checked against IGoR. A later analysis scored TCR-TCR, TCR-HLA and TCR-CMV co-occurrence with hypergeometric tests, applying a repertoire-size bias correction to TCR pairs. A later analysis estimated false discovery rates by permuting HLA or CMV assignments 20 times. In a later analysis, co-occurring TCRs were grouped using DBSCAN, with TCRdist sequence similarity added in when clustering inside HLA-allele-positive subsets. Co-occurrence clustering excluded repertoires with fewer than 30,000 or more than 120,000 public chains, plus five with anomalous nucleotide sharing. TCRdb's version of the immuneACCESS table is confined to in-frame rearrangements and falls short of the full clone set. An unresolved V gene accounts for under half of the shortfall where checked; the remainder is of unknown origin. The V and J calls and clone size come from that table; D and trimming were worked out from the DNA. Across this sample there are some 240,000 clones, with more than 75% seen only once. Clones ranked in the top ten supply over 3.5% of the sample.

The chain uses TRBV6-5 and TRBJ1-2, and perhaps TRBD1 as D gene, on 5 matching bases. Material: PBMCs. The TCR sequence derives from a male donor in good health and CMV-seronegative. The nucleotides are TGTGCCAGCAGGCCTGACAGCCGCTATGGCTACACCTTC. It is translated as CASRPDSRYGYTF.